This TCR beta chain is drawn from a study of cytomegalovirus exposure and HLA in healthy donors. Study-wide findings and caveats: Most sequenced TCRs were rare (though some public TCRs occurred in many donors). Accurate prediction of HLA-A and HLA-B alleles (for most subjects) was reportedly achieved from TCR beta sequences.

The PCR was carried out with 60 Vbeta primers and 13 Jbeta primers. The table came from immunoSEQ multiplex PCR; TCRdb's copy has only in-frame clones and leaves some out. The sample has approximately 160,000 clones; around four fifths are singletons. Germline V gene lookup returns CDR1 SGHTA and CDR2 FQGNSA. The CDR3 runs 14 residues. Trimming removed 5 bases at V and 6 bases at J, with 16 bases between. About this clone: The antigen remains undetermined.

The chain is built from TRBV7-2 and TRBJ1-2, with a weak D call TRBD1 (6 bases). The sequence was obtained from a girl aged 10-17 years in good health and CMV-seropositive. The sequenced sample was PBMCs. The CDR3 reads CASSRQALTNGYTF. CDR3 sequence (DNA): TGTGCCAGCAGCCGACAGGCGCTGACGAATGGCTACACCTTC.